What follows is one TCR beta chain and its context. Only one count was recorded for this clone. It lacks a known antigen. Per-base quality was not reported, and no clone a single base away is much larger than it. Each collaborating institution followed its own protocols to collect whole blood in K2EDTA tubes. For TCRbeta analysis, collaborator samples were shipped as frozen whole blood, as isolated PBMCs, or as DNA extracted from either sample type. TCRbeta CDR3 regions were amplified from genomic DNA by means of the immunoSEQ Assay, a bias-controlled multiplex PCR. The original pipeline was this. Nucleated cell counts per sample were estimated from amplification of reference gene primers within the assay. Sequence reads were collapsed and filtered to measure the absolute abundance of every unique TCRbeta CDR3 rearrangement. For each sample, productive Simpson clonality was calculated as the square root of Simpson's diversity index over productive rearrangements. The table comes from immuneACCESS by way of TCRdb, which keeps in-frame sequences with V and J called. Part of the clones is missing from these tables; in studies checked, under half for an unresolved V gene and the rest for unknown reasons. V and J calls and clone size are as listed in that table; D and trimming were resolved from the DNA. This sample is represented by over 85,000 clones; under 75% of them were singletons. The leading ten clones occupy less than 10% of the sample.

Germline trimming amounts to 3 bases on V and 4 bases on J, with 4 as the count of junction bases outside the gene matches. CDR1 and CDR2, looked up from the germline V gene, are SGHAT and FQNNGV. Taken from cysteine to phenylalanine, the CDR3 has 15 residues. Here the CDR3 DNA is all that survives: 45 bases in frame from base 1. The sample originates from a study of blood T cell repertoires in COVID-19 (dated by TCRdb to 2019 to 2021). For the wider study: Samples from collaborators originated in the United States, Italy and Spain and spanned both the acute and convalescent phases of COVID-19. The material from the prospective study consisted of cDNA or gDNA derived from T cells, B-cell-depleted T cells, or PBMCs. Deeply sampled blood TCRbeta repertoires from subjects exposed to, actively infected with, or recovered from COVID-19 were included in the dataset. The repertoires were released in a freely available public database meant as a resource for research on the immune response to SARS-CoV-2. Samples were obtained from the ongoing ImmuneRACE study (first 160 participants) and from some 1,300 subjects provided by 6 global collaborators. Sample metadata almost always included a de-identified subject ID, COVID-19 status, age in years and sex. Where available, HLA class I and class II types were obtained from metadata supplied by the sample provider rather than from assay-based typing. Study-level results and caveats: The quantity of clinical and demographic metadata differed by source and by participant and was supplied without curation.

The material sequenced was peripheral blood. In this chain, TRBV11-2 is recombined with TRBJ2-3; TRBD1 lines up with 10 middle nucleotides. The receptor comes from a woman in her sixties or seventies with acute or convalescent COVID-19. The bases read TGTGCCAGCAGCTTGACAGGGGGCCCTCCAGATACGCAGTATTTT. Translation gives CASSLTGGPPDTQYF. With the portions outside the CDR3 filled from the reference TRBV11-2 and TRBJ2-3 genes, the complete variable region becomes EAGVAQSPRYKIIEKRQSVAFWCNPISGHATLYWYQQILGQGPKLLIQFQNNGVVDDSQLPKDRFSAERLKGVDSTLKIQPAKLEDSAVYLCASSLTGGPPDTQYFGPGTRLTVL.